This TCR beta chain was captured by sequencing in a study of T-cell memory formation after mild COVID-19. Overall study: Clustering of TCRs was largely donor specific.

This clonotype occurred many times. Its antigen is unknown. Looked up from germline, CDR1 is SGHVS and CDR2 is FQNEAQ. The junction had 8 bases not matched to a gene; V was cut back by 4 bases and J by 3 bases. This CDR3 contains 16 residues. Study outcomes and limitations: Chiefly within CM and EM were the contracting CD4+ clones; CD8+ ones were within EMRA.

TCRdb passed the 5' RACE reads through MiXCR, listing each CDR3 protein once. This table holds about 340,000 distinct CDR3 sequences, approximately 22% found once. This clonotype originated in a man between 18 and 29 years old who had mild COVID-19 (a few samples of this study predate the infection). Cell type and time point are not known. Sequencing was carried out using PBMCs or a T cell subset sorted from them (not recorded which). This chain uses TRBV7-8 with TRBJ2-1, with TRBD2 identical over 8 bases. CDR3 DNA: TGTGCCAGCAGCTCCTTCGGGGGGGGCCTCTACAATGAGCAGTTCTTC. It translates to CASSSFGGGLYNEQFF. The full variable domain, in which reference TRBV7-8 and TRBJ2-1 provide the parts outside the CDR3, is GAGVSQSPRYKVAKRGQDVALRCDPISGHVSLFWYQQALGQGPEFLTYFQNEAQLDKSGLPSDRFFAERPEGSVSTLKIQRTQQEDSAVYLCASSSFGGGLYNEQFFGPGTRLTVL.